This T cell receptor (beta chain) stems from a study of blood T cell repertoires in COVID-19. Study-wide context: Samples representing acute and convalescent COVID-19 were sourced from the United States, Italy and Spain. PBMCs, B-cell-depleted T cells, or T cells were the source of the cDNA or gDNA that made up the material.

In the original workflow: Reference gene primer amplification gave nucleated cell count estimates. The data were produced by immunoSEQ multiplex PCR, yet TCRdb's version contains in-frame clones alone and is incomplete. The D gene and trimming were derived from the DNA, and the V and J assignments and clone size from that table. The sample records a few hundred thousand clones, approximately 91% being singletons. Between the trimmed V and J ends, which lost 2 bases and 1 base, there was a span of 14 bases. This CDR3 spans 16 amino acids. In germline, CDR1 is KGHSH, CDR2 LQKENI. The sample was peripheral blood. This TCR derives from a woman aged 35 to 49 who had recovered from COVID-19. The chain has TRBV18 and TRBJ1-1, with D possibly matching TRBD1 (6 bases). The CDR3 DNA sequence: TGTGCCAGCTCACCAGGGCGGGGGCTCGGGAACACTGAAGCTTTCTTT. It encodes CASSPGRGLGNTEAFF.